Shown below are 12 T cell receptor beta chains from a single sample sequenced in a study of human T cells and chemical hapten exposure. TCRdb re-analysed the 5' RACE reads in MiXCR, keeping a single row per CDR3 protein. The profile shows 100,000 to 120,000 distinct CDR3 sequences, around a fifth of them singletons. Total RNA extraction was carried out from unfractionated whole blood. The receptors were gathered from a human donor in good health.

This clonotype was detected many times. This sequence joins TRBV5-6 and TRBJ1-1, with D possibly matching TRBD1 (5 bases). Germline V gives CDR1 SGHDT, CDR2 YYEEEE. V lost 0 bases and J lost 1, with 7 bases in between. The CDR3 loop spans 14 amino acids. The CDR3 coding sequence is TGTGCCAGCAGCTTGGCGGGGCCGAACACTGAAGCTTTCTTT. Translated, it gives CASSLAGPNTEAFF.

The chain joins TRBV18 to TRBJ1-2; maybe TRBD1 (6 bases). With 5 bases removed from V and 8 bases from J, the gap between germline ends came to 18 bases. This CDR3 contains 14 residues. Germline V gives CDR1 KGHSH, CDR2 LQKENI. CDR3 protein: CASSEMRGGDGYTF. The CDR3 DNA is TGTGCCAGCTCAGAGATGAGGGGGGGCGACGGCTACACCTTC.

This clonotype was seen a handful of times. The V and J genes are TRBV28 and TRBJ1-2; 11 bases map to TRBD1. CDR1 and CDR2 (germline): MDHEN, SYDVKM. Trimming at V came to 4 bases and at J to 4 bases, leaving 14 bases not matched to a gene. There are 18 residues in the CDR3. In DNA form, the CDR3 reads TGTGCCAGCAGTTCCGTTACGGCTCCGGGACAGGGGGTCTATGGCTACACCTTC. The encoded protein is CASSSVTAPGQGVYGYTF.

V usage is TRBV6-2 or TRBV6-3 and J usage is TRBJ1-1; D not resolved. The CDR3 covers 12 residues. Trimming took 0 bases from V and 5 from J, leaving 4 bases between them. CDR1 and CDR2 from the germline V gene are MNHEY and SVGEGT. CDR3 DNA sequence: TGTGCCAGCAGTTACTCTCGGACTGAAGCTTTCTTT. Translation: CASSYSRTEAFF.

The chain joins TRBV5-4 to TRBJ2-3; D possibly corresponds to TRBD2 (6 bases). This CDR3 spans 16 amino acids. In germline, CDR1 is SGHNT, CDR2 YYREEE (reference sequence). The V and J ends lost 3 bases and 0 bases respectively, with 14 bases between them. CDR3 nucleotide sequence: TGTGCCAGCAGCTCACATAGCGGCCCTAGCACAGATACGCAGTATTTT. Translated, it gives CASSSHSGPSTDTQYF.

This clonotype was detected a few times. The J gene is TRBJ2-3, the V gene TRBV10-3; unclear D gene. This CDR3 region has 14 residues. Germline V gene lookup returns CDR1 ENHRY and CDR2 SYGVKD. The ends were cut back, 4 bases at V and 0 bases at J, with 8 bases in the middle. The CDR3 loop reads CAISAGQSTDTQYF. The CDR3 coding sequence is TGTGCCATCAGTGCCGGCCAGAGCACAGATACGCAGTATTTT.

This clonotype was observed a few times. The chain is built from TRBV9 and TRBJ2-7; TRBD2 matches at 8 bases. Germline-derived CDR1 and CDR2 are SGDLS and YYNGEE. This CDR3 has 15 residues. V shed 0 bases, J shed 4 bases, and the junction held 6 bases outside the gene matches. As DNA, the CDR3 is TGTGCCAGCAGCGTAGTAAGCGGGAGAGAATACGAGCAGTACTTC. Its protein product is CASSVVSGREYEQYF.

This clonotype was seen a handful of times. The chain carries TRBV27 and TRBJ2-3; D is uncertain. This CDR3 has 12 residues. V was cut by 5 bases and J by 2 bases, with 5 bases left in between. The germline CDR1 and CDR2 sequences are MNHEY and SMNVEV (reference sequence). Here the CDR3 DNA reads TGTGCCAGCAGTACCTACACAGATACGCAGTATTTT. It translates to CASSTYTDTQYF.

The rearrangement uses TRBV7-9 and TRBJ2-1, with TRBD2 identical over 7 bases. The junction had 9 bases not matched to a gene; V was cut back by 5 bases and J by 2 bases. There are 16 residues in the CDR3. Germline values: CDR1 SEHNR, CDR2 FQNEAQ (reference sequence). The CDR3 loop reads CASSLALADPYNEQFF. CDR3 coding DNA: TGTGCCAGCAGCCTCGCGCTAGCGGACCCCTACAATGAGCAGTTCTTC.

This clonotype appeared a few times. This chain links TRBV2 with TRBJ1-5, with 9 nucleotides matching TRBD1. With V trimmed by 5 bases and J by 6 bases, 5 bases remained unmatched. The V gene's germline CDR1 is SNHLY and CDR2 FYNNEI. This CDR3 region has 14 residues. In DNA form, the CDR3 reads TGTGCCAGCAGTACCGACAGGGGGACTCAGCCCCAGCATTTT. Translated, it gives CASSTDRGTQPQHF.

The rearrangement uses TRBV10-3 and TRBJ2-1; TRBD2 matches 7 bases. The CDR3 runs 12 residues. Germline V gene lookup returns CDR1 ENHRY and CDR2 SYGVKD. DNA for the CDR3: TGTGCTACGACGGCGGGAGTAAATGAGCAGTTCTTC. As protein: CATTAGVNEQFF.

This chain connects TRBV3-1 to TRBJ2-1, with 8 bases identical to TRBD2. Losses at the gene ends were 1 base for V and 3 bases for J; bases not matched to a gene: 8. The germline V gene encodes CDR1 LGHDT and CDR2 YNNKEL (reference sequence). CDR3 length: 17 amino acids. CDR3 in amino acids: CASSQGVLREVYNEQFF. CDR3 coding DNA: TGTGCCAGCAGCCAAGGGGTATTGCGGGAGGTCTACAATGAGCAGTTCTTC.